The 10 T cell receptor beta chains presented below share a single source sample, sequenced in a study of OX40 agonist ivuxolimab in advanced cancers. The protocol was immunoSEQ multiplex PCR, while the TCRdb copy is restricted to in-frame clones and leaves out a portion. The sample lists 70,000 to 95,000 clones; about 94% were seen once. The material sequenced was CD4+ or CD8+ T cells sorted from blood, taken in a trial of the OX40 agonist ivuxolimab. The origin of the receptors is an adult with an advanced solid tumor such as melanoma, head and neck, liver or kidney cancer.

The chain has TRBV6-5 and TRBJ2-1, with a weak D call TRBD1 (6 bases). CDR1 and CDR2 (germline): MNHEY, SVGAGI. V was trimmed by 7 bases and J by 7 bases, leaving 14 bases between them. This CDR3 contains 13 residues. CDR3 nucleotides: TGTGCCAGCATGGGGGCCCCCCGGAATGAGCAGTTCTTC. It encodes CASMGAPRNEQFF.

The J gene is TRBJ1-2, the V gene TRBV29-1, with D tentatively TRBD1 (6 bases). The length of the CDR3 is 12 residues. Germline loops: CDR1 SQVTM, CDR2 ANQGSEA. Trimming left V 3 bases short and J 7 bases short, with 12 bases between. CDR3 in amino acids: CSVDGGAVGYTF. The CDR3 DNA sequence: TGCAGCGTTGATGGGGGGGCAGTTGGCTACACCTTC.

The rearrangement joins TRBV19 to TRBJ1-1, with 8 bases aligning to TRBD1. Germline V CDR1 and CDR2: LNHDA, SQIVND (reference sequence). V gave up 3 bases and J gave up 1 base; unmatched junction bases: 4. This CDR3 is built from 15 residues. Written as DNA, the CDR3 is TGTGCCAGTAGTATCCAGGGGGCAAGGAACACTGAAGCTTTCTTT. This translates into CASSIQGARNTEAFF.

V is TRBV5-6 and J is TRBJ2-3; D unclear. The CDR3 is made up of 15 amino acids. From germline, CDR1 is SGHDT and CDR2 YYEEEE. Deletions cut 4 bases from V and 2 bases from J, with 14 bases between. CDR3 sequence (DNA): TGTGCCAGCAGCCCCCCCGGGTTCTCCACAGATACGCAGTATTTT. This sequence encodes CASSPPGFSTDTQYF. Looking up the rest from reference TRBV5-6 and TRBJ2-3 gives the full variable domain: DAGVTQSPTHLIKTRGQQVTLRCSPKSGHDTVSWYQQALGQGPQFIFQYYEEEERQRGNFPDRFSGHQFPNYSSELNVNALLLGDSALYLCASSPPGFSTDTQYFGPGTRLTVL.

This clone was detected a few times. This chain joins TRBV5-1 and TRBJ1-6; no clear D gene. V lost 2 bases and J 5 bases, leaving 8 bases between the germline ends. The CDR3 runs to 14 residues. Germline lookup yields CDR1 SGHRS and CDR2 YFSETQ. In DNA form, the CDR3 reads TGCGCCAGCAGCTTTGACGGGGATAATTCACCCCTCCACTTT. Its translation is CASSFDGDNSPLHF.

The chain carries TRBV11-2 and TRBJ1-2; D remains unclear. CDR3 length: 14 residues. Deletions cut 3 bases from V and 2 bases from J, with 10 bases between. From germline, CDR1 is SGHAT and CDR2 FQNNGV. The CDR3 bases are TGTGCCAGCAGCTTCCCCGACGGGAACTATGGCTACACCTTC. This encodes CASSFPDGNYGYTF.

The chain couples TRBV6-5 to TRBJ1-2; possible D gene TRBD1, 5 bases. CDR1 is MNHEY and CDR2 is SVGAGI in the germline V gene. The CDR3 is made up of 13 amino acids. With 6 bases removed from V and 8 bases from J, the gap between germline ends came to 16 bases. This CDR3 reads CASSRTPAGGYTF. The CDR3, as DNA: TGTGCCAGCAGCCGGACACCCGCGGGGGGCTACACCTTC.

The rearrangement links TRBV4-1 to TRBJ2-5; tentatively, D is TRBD2 (7 bases). The CDR3 covers 16 residues. V lost 3 bases, J lost 5 bases, and 19 bases lay in between. Germline-derived CDR1 and CDR2 are MGHRA and YSYEKL. The DNA for the CDR3 is TGCGCCAGCAGCCAGGGGGGGCTGGGAGGTTCGGAGACCCAGTACTTC. Translated, it gives CASSQGGLGGSETQYF.

The chain uses TRBV9 and TRBJ1-3, with D unclear. This CDR3 comprises 13 residues. The ends were cut back, 0 bases at V and 4 bases at J, with 5 bases in the middle. Looked up from germline, CDR1 is SGDLS and CDR2 is YYNGEE. The CDR3 nucleotides are TGTGCCAGCAGCGTAGCTTACGGAAACACCATATATTTT. Encoded protein: CASSVAYGNTIYF.

This chain uses TRBV7-6 with TRBJ1-2, with a tentative D call TRBD1 (5 bases). This CDR3 region has 15 residues. Germline-derived CDR1 and CDR2 are SGHVS and FNYEAQ. With 5 bases removed from V and 4 bases from J, the gap between germline ends came to 17 bases. CDR3 bases: TGTGCCAGCAGCCCCGAGGACGGGGGTCCCTATGGCTACACCTTC. The encoded protein is CASSPEDGGPYGYTF.